The T cell receptor (beta chain) described here comes from a study of vaccination effects on CD4 cells after COVID-19. Antigen-specific CD4+ T cell clonotypes were called by their expansion after viral peptide-pool culture in ViraFEST. Culturing for more than eight days preceded CD4+ T cell isolation. Their SARS-CoV-2 infection, verified by PCR, occurred between March and December 2020. Half the medium was swapped for IL-2 medium on days 3 and 7. Details on this clone: Its specificity is not known.

The CDR3 contains 17 residues. Germline values: CDR1 SEHNR, CDR2 FQNEAQ (reference sequence). V was trimmed by 3 bases and J by 2 bases, leaving 17 bases between them. Data came from immunoSEQ multiplex PCR; TCRdb stores just in-frame clones and leaves some out. This table holds fewer than 25,000 clones, 70% to 80% found once. J is TRBJ1-3 and V is TRBV7-9; TRBD1 might be the D (5 bases). The TCR sequence derives from a human donor who had a prior SARS-CoV-2 infection. Sequencing used CD4+ T cells from PBMCs cultured with a peptide pool, obtained before COVID-19 vaccination. The CDR3 nucleotides are TGTGCCAGCAGCTTCTGGGACCTCCCGAAGGCTGGAAACACCATATATTTT. It is translated as CASSFWDLPKAGNTIYF.